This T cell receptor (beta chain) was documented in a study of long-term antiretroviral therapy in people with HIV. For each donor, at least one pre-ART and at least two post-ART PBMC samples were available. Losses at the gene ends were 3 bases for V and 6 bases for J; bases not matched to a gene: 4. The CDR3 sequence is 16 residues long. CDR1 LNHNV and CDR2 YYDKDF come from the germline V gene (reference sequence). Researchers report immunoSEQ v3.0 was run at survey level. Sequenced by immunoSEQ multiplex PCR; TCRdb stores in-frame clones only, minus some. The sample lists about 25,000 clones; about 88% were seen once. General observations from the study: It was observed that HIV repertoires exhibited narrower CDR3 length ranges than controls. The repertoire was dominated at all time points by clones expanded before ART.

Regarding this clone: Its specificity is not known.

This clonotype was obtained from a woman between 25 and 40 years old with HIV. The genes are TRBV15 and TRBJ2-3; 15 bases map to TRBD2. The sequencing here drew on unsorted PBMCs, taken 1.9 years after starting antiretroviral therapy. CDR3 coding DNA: TGTGCCACCAGCAGCGGACTAGCGGGGGGGCCGGATACGCAGTATTTT. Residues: CATSSGLAGGPDTQYF. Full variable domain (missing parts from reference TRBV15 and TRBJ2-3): DAMVIQNPRYQVTQFGKPVTLSCSQTLNHNVMYWYQQKSSQAPKLLFHYYDKDFNNEADTPDNFQSRRPNTSFCFLDIRSPGLGDTAMYLCATSSGLAGGPDTQYFGPGTRLTVL.